These T cell receptor beta chains were read from a single sample in a study of blood T cell repertoires in COVID-19. The table came from immunoSEQ multiplex PCR; TCRdb's copy has only in-frame clones and leaves some out. The top ten hold 7% to 10% of the sample, which has about 180,000 clones, approximately 85% seen once. Specimen: PBMCs or T cells enriched from blood (not recorded which). All receptors derive from a woman aged 25-40 years who had recovered from COVID-19. CDR3s include the opening cysteine and the closing phenylalanine or tryptophan. The order of the fields is D gene, clone size, J gene, V gene, CDR3 protein, CDR3 DNA. A D gene is named only where the DNA matches it firmly. Size tells how often a clone was seen (once, few, many) or the class of an expanded clone, and some rows leave it out.

d_gene: NA; abundance: NA; j_gene: TRBJ1-3; v_gene: TRBV7-9; CDR3aa: CASSTGNTIYF; CDR3nt: TGTGCCAGCAGTACTGGAAACACCATATATTTT
d_gene: NA; abundance: NA; j_gene: TRBJ1-1; v_gene: TRBV28; CDR3aa: CASSFVSGYKTGRNTEAFF; CDR3nt: TGTGCCAGCAGCTTCGTGTCAGGGTACAAGACAGGACGGAACACTGAAGCTTTCTTT
d_gene: TRBD1; abundance: NA; j_gene: TRBJ1-1; v_gene: TRBV5-8; CDR3aa: CASSRQGQMNTEAFF; CDR3nt: TGTGCCAGCAGCCGGCAGGGACAGATGAACACTGAAGCTTTCTTT
d_gene: NA; abundance: NA; j_gene: TRBJ1-5; v_gene: TRBV7-8; CDR3aa: CASGQFRNQPQHF; CDR3nt: TGTGCCAGCGGACAGTTTCGCAATCAGCCCCAGCATTTT
d_gene: NA; abundance: NA; j_gene: TRBJ1-2; v_gene: TRBV2; CDR3aa: CASSDPEARFNYGYTF; CDR3nt: TGTGCCAGCAGTGATCCAGAGGCCAGATTCAACTATGGCTACACCTTC
d_gene: NA; abundance: NA; j_gene: TRBJ2-2; v_gene: TRBV2; CDR3aa: CASSRDTYTGELFF; CDR3nt: TGTGCCAGCAGCCGGGACACCTACACCGGGGAGCTGTTTTTT
d_gene: NA; abundance: NA; j_gene: TRBJ2-1; v_gene: TRBV5-1; CDR3aa: CASSLGSYNEQFF; CDR3nt: TGCGCCAGCAGCTTGGGCAGTTACAATGAGCAGTTCTTC
d_gene: TRBD2; abundance: NA; j_gene: TRBJ2-3; v_gene: TRBV29-1; CDR3aa: CSVASGTSEIDTQYF; CDR3nt: TGCAGCGTTGCCTCCGGGACTAGTGAAATAGATACGCAGTATTTT
d_gene: TRBD2; abundance: NA; j_gene: TRBJ2-2; v_gene: TRBV10-3; CDR3aa: CAISREGRTGELFF; CDR3nt: TGTGCCATCTCCCGGGAGGGTCGGACCGGGGAGCTGTTTTTT
d_gene: TRBD2; abundance: NA; j_gene: TRBJ2-7; v_gene: TRBV18; CDR3aa: CASSPRPSGLSYEQYF; CDR3nt: TGTGCCAGCTCACCACGACCTAGCGGGCTTTCCTACGAGCAGTACTTC
d_gene: NA; abundance: NA; j_gene: TRBJ1-1; v_gene: TRBV19; CDR3aa: CASSTVEELNTEAFF; CDR3nt: TGTGCCAGTAGTACAGTTGAGGAACTGAACACTGAAGCTTTCTTT
d_gene: NA; abundance: NA; j_gene: TRBJ1-2; v_gene: TRBV7-2; CDR3aa: CASSRTPLRGYTF; CDR3nt: TGTGCCAGCAGCCGTACCCCCCTGAGAGGCTACACCTTC
d_gene: NA; abundance: NA; j_gene: TRBJ2-7; v_gene: TRBV11-1; CDR3aa: CASIPAGGLNSYEQYF; CDR3nt: TGTGCCAGCATCCCTGCCGGGGGTCTTAACTCCTACGAGCAGTACTTC
d_gene: TRBD2; abundance: NA; j_gene: TRBJ2-7; v_gene: TRBV29-1; CDR3aa: CSVVAGEGSYEQYF; CDR3nt: TGCAGCGTTGTAGCGGGAGAAGGATCCTACGAGCAGTACTTC
d_gene: NA; abundance: NA; j_gene: TRBJ2-7; v_gene: TRBV28; CDR3aa: CASSQQLLSYEQYF; CDR3nt: TGTGCCAGCAGCCAACAGCTCCTCTCCTACGAGCAGTACTTC
d_gene: TRBD2; abundance: NA; j_gene: TRBJ2-7; v_gene: TRBV5-6; CDR3aa: CASSLRWGGRSYEQYF; CDR3nt: TGTGCCAGCAGCTTGAGATGGGGGGGGAGATCCTACGAGCAGTACTTC
d_gene: TRBD2; abundance: NA; j_gene: TRBJ2-1; v_gene: TRBV10-3; CDR3aa: CAITGLAGEANEQFF; CDR3nt: TGTGCCATCACCGGACTAGCGGGAGAGGCCAATGAGCAGTTCTTC
d_gene: TRBD2; abundance: NA; j_gene: TRBJ2-3; v_gene: TRBV27; CDR3aa: CASRAGTIPSNTQYF; CDR3nt: TGTGCCAGCAGGGCCGGGACTATACCCTCAAATACGCAGTATTTT
d_gene: TRBD1; abundance: NA; j_gene: TRBJ1-4; v_gene: TRBV27; CDR3aa: CASSRGTGKIEKLFF; CDR3nt: TGTGCCAGCAGCCGCGGGACAGGGAAGATTGAAAAACTGTTTTTT
d_gene: NA; abundance: NA; j_gene: TRBJ2-2; v_gene: TRBV18; CDR3aa: CASSTGAGASGELFF; CDR3nt: TGTGCCAGCTCAACAGGAGCAGGGGCCTCCGGGGAGCTGTTTTTT
d_gene: TRBD2; abundance: once; j_gene: TRBJ2-1; v_gene: TRBV24-1; CDR3aa: CATSVAGGPYNEQFF; CDR3nt: TGTGCCACCAGTGTTGCGGGAGGGCCCTACAATGAGCAGTTCTTC
d_gene: TRBD2; abundance: NA; j_gene: TRBJ2-1; v_gene: TRBV3-1/TRBV3-2; CDR3aa: CASSQHPPGGGVNEQFF; CDR3nt: TGTGCCAGCAGCCAACACCCCCCGGGGGGGGGAGTCAATGAGCAGTTCTTC
d_gene: NA; abundance: NA; j_gene: TRBJ2-2; v_gene: TRBV19; CDR3aa: CASSIAQTSISTGELFF; CDR3nt: TGTGCCAGTAGTATAGCCCAAACTTCAATATCCACCGGGGAGCTGTTTTTT
d_gene: NA; abundance: NA; j_gene: TRBJ2-7; v_gene: TRBV14; CDR3aa: CASSQNSQDTRLEQYF; CDR3nt: TGTGCCAGCAGCCAGAATTCCCAGGACACCCGACTCGAGCAGTACTTC
d_gene: TRBD2; abundance: NA; j_gene: TRBJ2-2; v_gene: TRBV28; CDR3aa: CASSPGTSGPDTGELFF; CDR3nt: TGTGCCAGCAGTCCCGGGACTAGCGGGCCGGACACCGGGGAGCTGTTTTTT
d_gene: TRBD2; abundance: NA; j_gene: TRBJ2-1; v_gene: TRBV24-1; CDR3aa: CATSETSGRYEQFF; CDR3nt: TGTGCCACCAGCGAAACTAGCGGTCGGTATGAGCAGTTCTTC
d_gene: TRBD1; abundance: NA; j_gene: TRBJ1-2; v_gene: TRBV5-1; CDR3aa: CASSLEGTVGGYTF; CDR3nt: TGCGCCAGCAGCTTGGAAGGGACAGTTGGAGGCTACACCTTC
d_gene: NA; abundance: NA; j_gene: TRBJ1-3; v_gene: TRBV15; CDR3aa: CATSRGSSSSGNTIYF; CDR3nt: TGTGCCACCAGCAGAGGTTCCTCTTCCTCTGGAAACACCATATATTTT
d_gene: NA; abundance: once; j_gene: TRBJ2-1; v_gene: TRBV6-4; CDR3aa: CASSPTRFRFDEQFF; CDR3nt: TGTGCCAGCAGTCCGACAAGATTTCGGTTCGATGAGCAGTTCTTC
d_gene: NA; abundance: NA; j_gene: TRBJ2-1; v_gene: TRBV5-1; CDR3aa: CASSSGAGNEQFF; CDR3nt: TGCGCCAGCAGCTCGGGAGCGGGCAATGAGCAGTTCTTC
d_gene: NA; abundance: NA; j_gene: TRBJ2-7; v_gene: TRBV7-8; CDR3aa: CASSLEGGNGYEQYF; CDR3nt: TGTGCCAGCAGCTTAGAAGGCGGCAACGGCTACGAGCAGTACTTC
d_gene: TRBD2; abundance: once; j_gene: TRBJ2-2; v_gene: TRBV18; CDR3aa: CASSREGTGELFF; CDR3nt: TGTGCCAGCTCACGGGAGGGCACCGGGGAGCTGTTTTTT
d_gene: TRBD2; abundance: NA; j_gene: TRBJ2-1; v_gene: TRBV4-1; CDR3aa: CASSQERAGGGRNEQFF; CDR3nt: TGCGCCAGCAGCCAAGAGAGGGCGGGAGGAGGGAGGAATGAGCAGTTCTTC
d_gene: NA; abundance: NA; j_gene: TRBJ1-3; v_gene: TRBV7-9; CDR3aa: CASSFSISGNTIYF; CDR3nt: TGTGCCAGCAGCTTTAGTATCTCTGGAAACACCATATATTTT
d_gene: TRBD1; abundance: once; j_gene: TRBJ2-3; v_gene: TRBV7-9; CDR3aa: CASSLYRGQGTDTQYF; CDR3nt: TGTGCCAGCAGCCTATACAGGGGGCAAGGGACAGATACGCAGTATTTT
d_gene: TRBD1; abundance: NA; j_gene: TRBJ2-7; v_gene: TRBV5-1; CDR3aa: CASSIGQGDHYEQYF; CDR3nt: TGCGCCAGCAGCATCGGACAGGGCGATCACTACGAGCAGTACTTC
d_gene: NA; abundance: NA; j_gene: TRBJ2-7; v_gene: TRBV24-1; CDR3aa: CAPGWAGTYEQYF; CDR3nt: TGTGCCCCTGGTTGGGCCGGAACCTACGAGCAGTACTTC